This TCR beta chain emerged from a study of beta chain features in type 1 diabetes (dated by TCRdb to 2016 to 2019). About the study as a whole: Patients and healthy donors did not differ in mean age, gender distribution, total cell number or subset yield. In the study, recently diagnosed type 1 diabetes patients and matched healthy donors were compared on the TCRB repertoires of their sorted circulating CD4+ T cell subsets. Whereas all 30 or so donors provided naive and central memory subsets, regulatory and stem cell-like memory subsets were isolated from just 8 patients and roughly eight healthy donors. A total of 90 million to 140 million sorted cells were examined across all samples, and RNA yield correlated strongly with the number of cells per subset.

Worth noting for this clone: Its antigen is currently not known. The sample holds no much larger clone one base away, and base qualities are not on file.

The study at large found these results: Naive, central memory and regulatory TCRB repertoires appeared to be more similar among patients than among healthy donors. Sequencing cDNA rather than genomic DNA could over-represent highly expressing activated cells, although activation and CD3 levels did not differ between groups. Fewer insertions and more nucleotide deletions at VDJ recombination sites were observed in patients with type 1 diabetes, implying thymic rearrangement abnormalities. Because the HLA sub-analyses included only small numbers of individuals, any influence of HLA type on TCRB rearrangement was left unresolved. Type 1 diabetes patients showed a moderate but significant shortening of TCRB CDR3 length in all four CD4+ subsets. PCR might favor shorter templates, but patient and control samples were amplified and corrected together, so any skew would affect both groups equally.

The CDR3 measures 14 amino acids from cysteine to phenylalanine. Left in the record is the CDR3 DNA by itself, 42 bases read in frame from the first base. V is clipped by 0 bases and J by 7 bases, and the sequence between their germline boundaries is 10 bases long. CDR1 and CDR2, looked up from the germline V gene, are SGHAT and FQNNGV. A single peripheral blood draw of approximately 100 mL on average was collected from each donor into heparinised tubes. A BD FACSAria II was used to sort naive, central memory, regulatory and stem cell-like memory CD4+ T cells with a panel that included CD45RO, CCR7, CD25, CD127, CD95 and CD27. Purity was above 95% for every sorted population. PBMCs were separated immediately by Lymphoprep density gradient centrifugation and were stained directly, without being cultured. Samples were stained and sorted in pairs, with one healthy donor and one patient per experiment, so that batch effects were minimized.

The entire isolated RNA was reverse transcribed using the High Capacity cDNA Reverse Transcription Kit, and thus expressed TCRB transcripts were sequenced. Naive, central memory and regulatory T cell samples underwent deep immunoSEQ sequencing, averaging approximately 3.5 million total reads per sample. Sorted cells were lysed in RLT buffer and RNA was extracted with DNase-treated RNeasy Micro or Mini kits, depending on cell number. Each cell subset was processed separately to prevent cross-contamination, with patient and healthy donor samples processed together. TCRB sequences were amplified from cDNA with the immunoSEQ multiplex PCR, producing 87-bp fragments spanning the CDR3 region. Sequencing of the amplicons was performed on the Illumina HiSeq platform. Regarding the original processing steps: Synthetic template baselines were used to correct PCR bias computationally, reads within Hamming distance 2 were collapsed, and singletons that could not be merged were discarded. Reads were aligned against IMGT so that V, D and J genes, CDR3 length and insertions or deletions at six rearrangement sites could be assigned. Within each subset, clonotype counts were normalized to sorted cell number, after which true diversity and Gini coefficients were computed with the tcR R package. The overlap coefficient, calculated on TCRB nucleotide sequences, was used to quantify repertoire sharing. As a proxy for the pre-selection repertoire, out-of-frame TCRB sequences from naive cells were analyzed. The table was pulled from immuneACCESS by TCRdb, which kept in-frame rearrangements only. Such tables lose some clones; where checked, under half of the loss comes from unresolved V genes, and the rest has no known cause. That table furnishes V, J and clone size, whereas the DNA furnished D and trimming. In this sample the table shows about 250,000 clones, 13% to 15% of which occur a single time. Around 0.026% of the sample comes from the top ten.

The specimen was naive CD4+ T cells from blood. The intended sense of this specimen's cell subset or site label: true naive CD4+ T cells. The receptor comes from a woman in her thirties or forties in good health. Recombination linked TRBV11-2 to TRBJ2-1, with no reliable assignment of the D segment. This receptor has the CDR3 CASSLDRVSNEQFF. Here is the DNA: TGTGCCAGCAGCTTAGACCGCGTAAGTAATGAGCAGTTCTTC.